The 5 T cell receptor beta chains reported below all come from one sample, sequenced in a study of cytomegalovirus exposure and HLA in healthy donors. TCRdb keeps only in-frame clones here, not all; method: immunoSEQ multiplex PCR. Of over 200,000 clones in the sample, approximately 87% were seen once. The source material was PBMCs. These receptor sequences come from a young woman in good health and CMV-seronegative.

The chain is built from TRBV13 and TRBJ2-1; possibly TRBD1 or TRBD2 for D (5 bases each). The V end lost 4 bases, the J end lost 10 bases, and 14 bases lay between the germline ends. The germline CDR1 and CDR2 sequences are PRHDT and FYEKMQ (reference sequence). CDR3 length: 13 amino acids. This CDR3 reads CASSSGTPGEQFF. In DNA, the CDR3 is TGTGCCAGCAGCTCCGGGACCCCTGGGGAGCAGTTCTTC. Supplemented by reference TRBV13 and TRBJ2-1, the full variable domain reads AAGVIQSPRHLIKEKRETATLKCYPIPRHDTVYWYQQGPGQDPQFLISFYEKMQSDKGSIPDRFSAQQFSDYHSELNMSSLELGDSALYFCASSSGTPGEQFFGPGTRLTVL.

The rearrangement links TRBV30 to TRBJ2-1; 7 bases are a match to TRBD1. CDR1 is GTSNPN, CDR2 SVGIG, per germline (reference sequence). The CDR3 spans 13 residues. Trimming at V came to 2 bases and at J to 8 bases, leaving 6 bases not matched to a gene. CDR3 nucleotide sequence: TGTGCCTGGAGTACAGGGGTTCTCGATGAGCAGTTCTTC. It codes for CAWSTGVLDEQFF.

The chain links TRBV19 to TRBJ2-5; TRBD2 matches at 7 bases. V shed 9 bases and J 2 bases; nucleotides not matched to a gene: 12. The CDR3 is made up of 15 amino acids. The germline V gene has CDR1 LNHDA and CDR2 SQIVND (reference sequence). The CDR3: CASSLGSGKQETQYF. The CDR3 DNA reads TGTGCCAGCTCTCTTGGGAGCGGGAAACAAGAGACCCAGTACTTC.

The chain recombines TRBV4-1 with TRBJ2-7; D uncertain. The CDR3 covers 13 residues. The ends were cut back, 1 base at V and 5 bases at J, with 9 bases in the middle. Germline loops: CDR1 MGHRA, CDR2 YSYEKL. The CDR3 spells CASSQGVYNEQYF. Written as DNA, the CDR3 is TGCGCCAGCAGCCAAGGAGTCTACAACGAGCAGTACTTC.

The chain couples TRBV19 to TRBJ1-2; D is undetermined. This CDR3 spans 11 amino acids. Germline-derived CDR1 and CDR2 are LNHDA and SQIVND (reference sequence). V dropped 11 bases and J dropped 2 bases, with 9 bases sitting between them. The CDR3 spells CAVQRNYGYTF. The CDR3 coding sequence is TGTGCCGTCCAGCGGAACTATGGCTACACCTTC.